Below are 10 T cell receptor beta chains sequenced from a single sample in a study of cytotoxic CD8 clonotypes in ibrutinib-treated CLL. TCRdb's table, derived via immunoSEQ multiplex PCR, lists solely in-frame clones and lacks some. The table lists some 98,000 clones, about 78% of them singletons. The sequencing here drew on PBMCs, taken after 12 months of ibrutinib treatment. The receptor source for this set is a human donor with chronic lymphocytic leukemia.

This rearrangement joins TRBV6-1 to TRBJ2-7; D is uncertain. Germline V gene sequence: CDR1 MNHNS, CDR2 SASEGT. The V end was cut by 8 bases, the J end by 6 bases, with 8 bases between. The length of the CDR3 is 10 residues. The CDR3 nucleotides read TGTGCCAGCTCGGTAATCGAGCAGTACTTC. Residues: CASSVIEQYF.

This clone appeared a single time. In DNA, the CDR3 is TGTGCCACCAGCAGAGATTGGGAGAGCAGCTACTATGGCTACACCTTC. It encodes CATSRDWESSYYGYTF. The rearrangement joins TRBV15 to TRBJ1-2, with unresolved D. V lost 0 bases and J 3 bases, leaving 14 bases between the germline ends. CDR3 size: 16 residues. Looked up from germline, CDR1 is LNHNV and CDR2 is YYDKDF (reference sequence).

This sequence joins TRBV5-5 and TRBJ1-6; 9 nucleotides agree with TRBD1. J lost 8 bases, V lost 2 bases, and 2 bases had no gene match. This CDR3 is 14 amino acids long. Germline V gene data show CDR1 as SGHKS and CDR2 as YYEKEE (reference sequence). The CDR3 DNA is TGTGCCAGCAGCTTCCGGGACAGGGATTCACCCCTCCACTTT. Translation: CASSFRDRDSPLHF.

The J gene is TRBJ2-3, the V gene TRBV7-3; D is uncertain. Germline loops: CDR1 SGHTA, CDR2 FQGTGA. The germline V and J ends were trimmed by 2 bases and 2 bases, with 5 bases remaining between them. The CDR3 has 13 residues. Here the CDR3 DNA reads TGTGCCAGCAGCTTATATCTCACAGATACGCAGTATTTT. This translates into CASSLYLTDTQYF.

V and J are TRBV11-3 and TRBJ1-3; D may be TRBD1 (5 bases). Per germline, CDR1 SGHNT and CDR2 YENEEA. The CDR3 totals 13 residues. Trimming removed 5 bases from V and 3 bases from J, with 8 bases in between. The CDR3 DNA is TGTGCCAGCAGCCTCGACAGTGGAAACACCATATATTTT. Protein: CASSLDSGNTIYF. Full variable domain (missing parts from reference TRBV11-3 and TRBJ1-3): EAGVVQSPRYKIIEKKQPVAFWCNPISGHNTLYWYLQNLGQGPELLIRYENEEAVDDSQLPKDRFSAERLKGVDSTLKIQPAELGDSAVYLCASSLDSGNTIYFGEGSWLTVV.

The chain combines TRBV5-1 with TRBJ1-4; 12 bases match TRBD1. Per the germline V gene, CDR1 is SGHRS and CDR2 is YFSETQ. The CDR3 has 15 residues. V lost 3 bases and J lost 8; bases outside the gene matches: 5. DNA for the CDR3: TGCGCCAGCAGCTCAGGGACAGGGGGCGGAGAAAAACTGTTTTTT. Its translation: CASSSGTGGGEKLFF. Supplemented by reference TRBV5-1 and TRBJ1-4, the full variable domain reads KAGVTQTPRYLIKTRGQQVTLSCSPISGHRSVSWYQQTPGQGLQFLFEYFSETQRNKGNFPGRFSGRQFSNSRSEMNVSTLELGDSALYLCASSSGTGGGEKLFFGSGTQLSVL.

CDR3 nucleotides: TGTGCCTGGAGGGATCCGGGACAGGTAGCTTTCTTT. It yields the protein CAWRDPGQVAFF. This chain uses TRBV30 with TRBJ1-1; 8 bases match TRBD1. V lost 3 bases to trimming and J lost 10 bases; unmatched junction nucleotides: 7. This CDR3 comprises 12 residues. The germline V gene encodes CDR1 GTSNPN and CDR2 SVGIG (reference sequence).

The CDR3 DNA reads as TGTGCCAGCAGCCGCGGGGGGGCCTCAGAGACCCAGTACTTC. It translates to CASSRGGASETQYF. The chain carries TRBV7-9 and TRBJ2-5, with 9 bases lining up with TRBD2. Trimming removed 5 bases from V and 4 bases from J; junction bases left unmatched: 5. This CDR3 contains 14 residues. Germline CDR1 and CDR2: SEHNR and FQNEAQ (reference sequence).

This clone has just one count. J is TRBJ1-1 and V is TRBV2, with 8 bases that match TRBD1. The CDR3 is made up of 15 amino acids. Germline V gene data show CDR1 as SNHLY and CDR2 as FYNNEI. V trimming: 9 bases; J trimming: 1 base; junction bases outside the gene matches: 10. The CDR3 region has the DNA TGTGCCAGATTTCGCTTGGACAGGGAGAACACTGAAGCTTTCTTT. This gives the protein CARFRLDRENTEAFF.

V usage is TRBV6-1 and J usage is TRBJ1-2; 7 nucleotides align to TRBD1. Germline V gene data show CDR1 as MNHNS and CDR2 as SASEGT. Trimming cost V 3 bases and J 4 bases; bases outside gene matches: 14. CDR3 length: 17 amino acids. The CDR3 spells CASSDWISAGGLYGYTF. For the CDR3, the DNA is TGTGCCAGCAGTGATTGGATTTCGGCAGGGGGGCTCTATGGCTACACCTTC.